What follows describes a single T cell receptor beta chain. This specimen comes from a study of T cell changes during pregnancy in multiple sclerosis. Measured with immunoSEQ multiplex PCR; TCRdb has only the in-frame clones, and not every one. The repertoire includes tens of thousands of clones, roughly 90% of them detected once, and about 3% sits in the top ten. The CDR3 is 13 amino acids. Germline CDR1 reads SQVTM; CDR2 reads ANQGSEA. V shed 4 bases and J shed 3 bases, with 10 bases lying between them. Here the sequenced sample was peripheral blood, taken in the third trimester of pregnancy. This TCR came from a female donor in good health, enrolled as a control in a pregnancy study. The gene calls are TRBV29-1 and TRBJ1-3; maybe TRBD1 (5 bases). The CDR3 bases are TGCAGCGTTGGGCCGGGGGGTGGAAACACCATATATTTT. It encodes CSVGPGGGNTIYF.